The rows below give T cell receptor beta chains drawn from one sample of a study of T cells after posttransplantation cyclophosphamide. TCRdb's copy holds only in-frame clones and misses some; the assay was immunoSEQ multiplex PCR. This repertoire shows about 66,000 clones, 85% to 95% found once; its top ten account for approximately 2.7%. The sequencing sample was made of PBMCs. The receptors here all came from a young woman in good health and a related stem cell transplant donor. CDR3s include the opening cysteine and the closing phenylalanine or tryptophan. A D gene is named only where the DNA matches it firmly. A clone size is listed for some rows: how often the clone was seen (once, few, many), or a class if it is expanded.

>TRBD1|TRBJ1-1|.|TRBV18
CASSPPNLGQGTEAFF
TGTGCCAGCTCACCACCAAACCTGGGACAGGGTACTGAAGCTTTCTTT
>.|TRBJ1-1|.|TRBV28
CASSLQGGTEAFF
TGTGCCAGCAGTTTACAGGGTGGAACTGAAGCTTTCTTT
>.|TRBJ1-3|.|TRBV6-6
CASSQGQQLPRNTIYF
TGTGCCAGCAGCCAAGGACAGCAGCTACCCAGAAACACCATATATTTT
>TRBD1|TRBJ1-1|.|TRBV7-6
CASSLEGTGGENTEAFF
TGTGCCAGCAGCTTAGAGGGGACAGGGGGCGAAAACACTGAAGCTTTCTTT
>TRBD1|TRBJ2-1|.|TRBV20-1
CSGQGYNEQFF
TGCAGTGGACAGGGATACAATGAGCAGTTCTTC
>TRBD2|TRBJ2-1|.|TRBV4-2
CASSLDFKRASGSYNEQFF
TGTGCCAGCAGCCTAGACTTTAAGAGGGCTAGCGGCTCCTACAATGAGCAGTTCTTC
>.|TRBJ1-1|once|TRBV28
CASSLTGLVEAFF
TGTGCCAGCAGTTTAACAGGGCTTGTTGAAGCTTTCTTT
>.|TRBJ1-4|.|TRBV6-4
CASSPTPGAIREKLFF
TGTGCCAGCAGCCCTACTCCAGGAGCCATAAGGGAAAAACTGTTTTTT
>TRBD1|TRBJ1-1|.|TRBV2
CASSRTGGMNTEAFF
TGTGCCAGCAGTAGGACAGGGGGAATGAACACTGAAGCTTTCTTT
>.|TRBJ1-1|.|TRBV6-1
CASSPGATNTEAFF
TGTGCCAGCAGTCCGGGTGCTACGAACACTGAAGCTTTCTTT
>.|TRBJ1-3|.|TRBV28
CASSGVAGNTIYF
TGTGCCAGCAGTGGGGTTGCTGGAAACACCATATATTTT